Listed here are 24 T cell receptor beta chains from one sample, sequenced in a study of blood T cell repertoires in COVID-19. Here immunoSEQ multiplex PCR was the method, and the copy in TCRdb shows in-frame clones only, minus some. The sample has 60,000 to 75,000 clones, roughly 85% seen once. The specimen was peripheral blood. The receptors were gathered from a woman between 45 and 60 years old with COVID-19, enrolled during active disease.

This clone was observed a handful of times. This rearrangement joins TRBV5-1 to TRBJ2-7; no definite D call. The germline V and J ends were trimmed by 0 bases and 0 bases, with 7 bases remaining between them. Germline values: CDR1 SGHRS, CDR2 YFSETQ. The CDR3 runs to 14 residues. The chain's CDR3 is CASSLVVSSYEQYF. The CDR3 DNA follows: TGCGCCAGCAGCTTGGTAGTGAGCTCCTACGAGCAGTACTTC.

The chain combines TRBV2 with TRBJ2-2; 9 nucleotides agree with TRBD2. Germline V lookup: CDR1 SNHLY, CDR2 FYNNEI. V lost 3 bases and J lost 6; bases outside the gene matches: 5. This CDR3 has 15 residues. The CDR3 here is CASSEASGISGELFF. CDR3 coding DNA: TGTGCCAGCAGTGAGGCTAGCGGGATCTCCGGGGAGCTGTTTTTT.

The chain joins TRBV4-3 to TRBJ1-3, with a tentative D call TRBD1 (5 bases). Germline lookup yields CDR1 LGHNA and CDR2 YSLEER. The CDR3 spans 16 residues. V was pared by 1 base and J by 0 bases, with 10 bases between. DNA of the CDR3: TGCGCCAGCAGCCAAGCCGACAGATTCTCTGGAAACACCATATATTTT. Amino acids: CASSQADRFSGNTIYF.

The chain recombines TRBV9 with TRBJ2-3; D gene ambiguous. The CDR3 extends over 15 amino acids. With 1 base removed from V and 3 bases from J, the gap between germline ends came to 12 bases. Germline loops: CDR1 SGDLS, CDR2 YYNGEE. CDR3 sequence (DNA): TGTGCCAGCAGCGTAATCGCAGGTAGGACAGATACGCAGTATTTT. Protein sequence: CASSVIAGRTDTQYF.

This clone was counted a few times. The V and J genes are TRBV18 and TRBJ2-1, with D possibly TRBD1 on 7 matching bases. V was pared by 0 bases and J by 4 bases, with 16 bases between. Germline V gene lookup returns CDR1 KGHSH and CDR2 LQKENI. This CDR3 spans 17 amino acids. CDR3 in amino acids: CASSPPSGGLLYNEQFF. The CDR3 DNA follows: TGTGCCAGCTCACCACCGTCAGGGGGGCTCTTATACAATGAGCAGTTCTTC.

V gene TRBV6-5 combines with J gene TRBJ2-7, with TRBD2 as a possible D gene (7 bases). This CDR3 contains 15 residues. The germline V gene has CDR1 MNHEY and CDR2 SVGAGI. V was cut by 0 bases and J by 2 bases, with 11 bases left in between. CDR3 DNA sequence: TGTGCCAGCAGTTACTCGAGCGGGACACCCTACGAGCAGTACTTC. Protein: CASSYSSGTPYEQYF.

The rearrangement links TRBV12-3 or TRBV12-4 to TRBJ1-1; the D gene is possibly TRBD1 (6 bases). Trimming stripped 6 bases from V and 7 bases from J, with 15 bases between. The CDR3 is 13 amino acids. CDR3 DNA: TGTGCCAGCAGCCGTATACAGGGTGGTGAAGCTTTCTTT. Amino acids: CASSRIQGGEAFF.

The chain combines TRBV14 with TRBJ1-2; D is ambiguous. V was trimmed by 0 bases and J by 2 bases, leaving 10 bases between them. CDR3 length: 15 residues. Germline loops: CDR1 SGHDN, CDR2 FVKESK. CDR3 sequence (DNA): TGTGCCAGCAGCCAAGAAACGGGATCCAACTATGGCTACACCTTC. Its protein product is CASSQETGSNYGYTF.

The V and J genes are TRBV10-3 and TRBJ2-3, with a tentative D call TRBD2 (6 bases). The ends were cut back, 6 bases at V and 0 bases at J, with 16 bases in the middle. Germline CDR1 is ENHRY and CDR2 is SYGVKD. The CDR3 has 16 residues. The CDR3 nucleotides read TGTGCCATCAGCGGGGTTGGGGGGACTAGCACAGATACGCAGTATTTT. This gives the protein CAISGVGGTSTDTQYF.

This clone was counted once. This sequence joins TRBV5-1 and TRBJ1-4, with 8 bases matching TRBD1. The CDR3 totals 16 residues. V dropped 4 bases and J dropped 8; count of bases not matched to a gene: 13. CDR1 is SGHRS and CDR2 is YFSETQ in the germline V gene. The CDR3 loop is CASSAHGQGLNEKLFF. In DNA, the CDR3 is TGCGCCAGCAGCGCCCATGGACAGGGCCTAAACGAAAAACTGTTTTTT.

This chain uses TRBV4-2 with TRBJ2-1; D is possibly TRBD2 (6 bases). V lost 5 bases, J lost 6 bases, and 23 bases lay in between. The V gene's germline CDR1 is LGHNA and CDR2 YNFKEQ. The CDR3 spans 17 residues. The CDR3 protein is CASSYLNAGGRINEQFF. CDR3 in DNA: TGTGCCAGCAGCTACCTAAACGCCGGGGGACGTATCAATGAGCAGTTCTTC.

This clone was observed a single time. The chain is built from TRBV28 and TRBJ1-5; no firm D call. Germline CDR1 MDHEN, CDR2 SYDVKM. The V and J ends lost 3 bases and 3 bases respectively, with 15 bases between them. The CDR3 is 16 residues long. CDR3 protein: CASSLSSRIDNQPQHF. The CDR3 DNA sequence: TGTGCCAGCAGTTTGTCTAGTCGGATCGACAATCAGCCCCAGCATTTT.

The V and J genes are TRBV6-6 and TRBJ2-2, with D uncertain. The CDR3 has 11 amino acids. Germline CDR1 MNHNY, CDR2 SVGAGI (reference sequence). V was shortened by 6 bases and J by 10 bases, with 9 bases between the two germline ends. Written as DNA, the CDR3 is TGTGCCAGCAGCCCCTTTCCGGAGCTGTTTTTT. It is translated as CASSPFPELFF.

The V call is TRBV6-6, the J call TRBJ2-1, with D tentatively TRBD1 (5 bases). V shed 2 bases and J shed 8 bases, with 13 bases lying between them. The CDR3 sequence is 14 residues long. CDR1 and CDR2 from the germline V gene are MNHNY and SVGAGI (reference sequence). The CDR3 sequence is CASSYSRGLDEQFF. The CDR3 DNA reads as TGTGCCAGCAGTTACAGTAGGGGTCTGGATGAGCAGTTCTTC.

This chain connects TRBV11-2 to TRBJ1-6; perhaps TRBD1 as D (6 bases). Per the germline V gene, CDR1 is SGHAT and CDR2 is FQNNGV. The V end was cut by 3 bases, the J end by 5 bases, with 8 bases between. The CDR3 runs to 14 residues. The CDR3 reads CASSFEGDNSPLHF. The CDR3 DNA sequence: TGTGCCAGCAGCTTTGAGGGGGATAATTCACCCCTCCACTTT.

The rearrangement uses TRBV10-3 and TRBJ1-4; TRBD1 matches 7 bases. Per the germline V gene, CDR1 is ENHRY and CDR2 is SYGVKD. The CDR3 has 13 residues. CDR3 DNA: TGTGCTACGACCCAGGGGGCTAATGAAAAACTGTTTTTT. This translates into CATTQGANEKLFF.

The chain carries TRBV6-5 and TRBJ2-2; possibly TRBD1 for D (6 bases). V lost 6 bases to trimming and J lost 5 bases, with 10 bases between them. Germline CDR1 and CDR2: MNHEY and SVGAGI. The CDR3 runs 13 residues. In DNA form, the CDR3 reads TGTGCCAGCAGAGTGCAGGGGACCGGGGAGCTGTTTTTT. It codes for CASRVQGTGELFF.

The sample holds one count of this clone. The rearrangement joins TRBV2 to TRBJ2-5, with no clear D. The V end was cut by 6 bases, the J end by 5 bases, with 4 bases between. The CDR3 length is 10 residues. From germline, CDR1 is SNHLY and CDR2 FYNNEI. In DNA, the CDR3 is TGTGCCAGCAGCGTGGAGACCCAGTACTTC. This encodes CASSVETQYF.

The sample holds a few counts of this clone. This chain connects TRBV7-3 to TRBJ2-1, with a possible D match to TRBD2 (6 bases). Germline CDR1 is SGHTA and CDR2 is FQGTGA. The V and J ends lost 3 bases and 2 bases respectively, with 11 bases between them. This CDR3 contains 15 residues. The CDR3, as DNA: TGTGCCAGCAGCTTCGGGGGAGGCCCCTACAATGAGCAGTTCTTC. It codes for CASSFGGGPYNEQFF.

The chain uses TRBV6-5 and TRBJ2-4, with 11 bases aligning to TRBD1. There are 14 residues in the CDR3. In germline, CDR1 is MNHEY, CDR2 SVGAGI. V was pared by 6 bases and J by 5 bases, with 3 bases of the junction left unmatched. CDR3 residues: CASRRGQGENIQYF. In nucleotides, the CDR3 is TGTGCCAGCAGAAGGGGACAGGGGGAAAACATTCAGTACTTC.

The chain is built from TRBV19 and TRBJ1-2; D uncertain. Looked up from germline, CDR1 is LNHDA and CDR2 is SQIVND (reference sequence). The V end lost 8 bases, the J end lost 4 bases, and 11 bases lay between the germline ends. The CDR3 spans 12 residues. In DNA form, the CDR3 reads TGTGCCAGTTCTCAGGAGGGCTATGGCTACACCTTC. Its translation: CASSQEGYGYTF.

The chain is built from TRBV27 and TRBJ1-5, with D maybe TRBD1 (6 bases). This CDR3 spans 13 amino acids. Germline V gene data show CDR1 as MNHEY and CDR2 as SMNVEV (reference sequence). Trimming cost V 5 bases and J 6 bases, with 11 bases left between them. The CDR3 here is CASSPGHRQPQHF. CDR3 DNA sequence: TGTGCCAGCAGTCCGGGACATCGTCAGCCCCAGCATTTT.

This chain links TRBV4-2 with TRBJ1-1; D not certain. This CDR3 region has 13 residues. Germline V CDR1 and CDR2: LGHNA, YNFKEQ. Trimming removed 2 bases at V and 6 bases at J, with 10 bases between. CDR3: CASSQKLGAEAFF. The DNA for the CDR3 is TGTGCCAGCAGCCAAAAACTCGGAGCTGAAGCTTTCTTT.

This chain joins TRBV6-5 and TRBJ1-2; 7 bases agree with TRBD1. The CDR3 loop spans 14 amino acids. In germline, CDR1 is MNHEY, CDR2 SVGAGI. V trimming: 7 bases; J trimming: 7 bases; junction bases outside the gene matches: 12. CDR3 protein: CASTLTGTAGGYTF. CDR3 sequence (DNA): TGTGCCAGCACCTTGACAGGGACAGCTGGTGGCTACACCTTC.